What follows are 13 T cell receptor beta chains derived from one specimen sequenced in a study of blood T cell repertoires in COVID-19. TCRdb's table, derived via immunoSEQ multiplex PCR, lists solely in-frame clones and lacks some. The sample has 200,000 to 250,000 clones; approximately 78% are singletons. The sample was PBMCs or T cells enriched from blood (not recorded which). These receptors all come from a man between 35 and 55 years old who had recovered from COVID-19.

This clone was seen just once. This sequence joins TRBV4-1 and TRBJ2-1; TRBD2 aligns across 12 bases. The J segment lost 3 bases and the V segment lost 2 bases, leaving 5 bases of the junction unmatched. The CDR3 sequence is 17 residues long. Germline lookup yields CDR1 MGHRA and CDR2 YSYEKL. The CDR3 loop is CASSQLTSGGFYNEQFF. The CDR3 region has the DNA TGCGCCAGCAGCCAATTGACTAGCGGGGGATTCTACAATGAGCAGTTCTTC.

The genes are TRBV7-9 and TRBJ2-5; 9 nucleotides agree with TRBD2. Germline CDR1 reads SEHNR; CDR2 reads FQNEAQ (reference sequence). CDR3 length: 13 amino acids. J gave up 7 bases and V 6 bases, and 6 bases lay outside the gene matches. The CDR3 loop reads CASRIAGVGTQYF. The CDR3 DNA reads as TGTGCCAGCAGGATAGCGGGGGTAGGGACCCAGTACTTC.

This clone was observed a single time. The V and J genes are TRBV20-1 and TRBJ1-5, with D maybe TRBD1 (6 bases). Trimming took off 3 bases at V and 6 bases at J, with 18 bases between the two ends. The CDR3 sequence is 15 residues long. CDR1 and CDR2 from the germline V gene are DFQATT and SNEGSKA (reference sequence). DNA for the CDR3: TGCAGTGCTAGTAGTTCTTCTACAGGGCGTCAGCCCCAGCATTTT. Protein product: CSASSSSTGRQPQHF.

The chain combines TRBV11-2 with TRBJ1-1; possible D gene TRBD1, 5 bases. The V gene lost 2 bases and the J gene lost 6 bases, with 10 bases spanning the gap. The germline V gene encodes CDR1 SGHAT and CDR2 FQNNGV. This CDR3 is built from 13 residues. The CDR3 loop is CASSLSSGAEAFF. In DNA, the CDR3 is TGTGCCAGCAGCTTATCGTCGGGGGCTGAAGCTTTCTTT.

As DNA, the CDR3 is TGTGCCAGCTCACCCCCCGGAGCGTTGAGTGAGCAGTACTTC. The encoded protein is CASSPPGALSEQYF. The chain couples TRBV18 to TRBJ2-7; the D is unclear. Germline V lookup: CDR1 KGHSH, CDR2 LQKENI. This CDR3 comprises 14 residues. V lost 3 bases to trimming and J lost 7 bases, with 16 bases between them.

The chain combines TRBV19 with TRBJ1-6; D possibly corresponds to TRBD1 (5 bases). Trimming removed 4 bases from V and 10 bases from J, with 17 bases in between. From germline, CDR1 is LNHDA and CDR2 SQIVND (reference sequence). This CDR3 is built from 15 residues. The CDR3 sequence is CASSTGGGIMSPLHF. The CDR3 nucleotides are TGTGCCAGTAGTACCGGCGGGGGGATTATGTCACCCCTCCACTTT.

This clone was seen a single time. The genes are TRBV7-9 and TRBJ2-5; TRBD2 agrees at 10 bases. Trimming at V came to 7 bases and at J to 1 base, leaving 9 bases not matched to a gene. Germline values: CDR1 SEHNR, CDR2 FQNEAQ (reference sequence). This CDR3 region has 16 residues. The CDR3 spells CASNLGVAGGQETQYF. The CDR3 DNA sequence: TGTGCCAGCAACCTGGGGGTAGCGGGAGGCCAAGAGACCCAGTACTTC.

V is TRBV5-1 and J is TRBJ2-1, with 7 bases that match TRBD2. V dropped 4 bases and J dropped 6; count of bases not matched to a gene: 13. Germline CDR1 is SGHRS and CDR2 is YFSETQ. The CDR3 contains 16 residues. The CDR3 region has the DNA TGCGCCAGCAGCCTTGTTCGGGGAGGGGTTGGCAATGAGCAGTTCTTC. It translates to CASSLVRGGVGNEQFF.

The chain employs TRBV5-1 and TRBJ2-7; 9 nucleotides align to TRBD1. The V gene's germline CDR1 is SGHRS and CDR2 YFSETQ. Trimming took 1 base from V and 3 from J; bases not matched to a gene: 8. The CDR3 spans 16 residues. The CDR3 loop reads CASSLNPGTGSYEQYF. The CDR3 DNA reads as TGCGCCAGCAGCTTGAACCCCGGGACAGGGAGCTACGAGCAGTACTTC.

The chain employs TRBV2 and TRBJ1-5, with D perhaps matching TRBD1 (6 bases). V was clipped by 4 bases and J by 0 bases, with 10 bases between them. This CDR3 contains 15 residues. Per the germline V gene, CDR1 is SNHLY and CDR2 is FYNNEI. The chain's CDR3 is CASSGGGNSNQPQHF. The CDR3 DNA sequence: TGTGCCAGCAGTGGGGGGGGCAATAGCAATCAGCCCCAGCATTTT.

The CDR3 DNA sequence: TGTGCCAGCACCAACCCCTACACAGATACGCAGTATTTT. Amino acids: CASTNPYTDTQYF. V and J are TRBV6-5 and TRBJ2-3; D gene ambiguous. Per germline, CDR1 MNHEY and CDR2 SVGAGI. This CDR3 is 13 amino acids long. Between the trimmed V and J ends, which lost 7 bases and 2 bases, there was a span of 10 bases.

The CDR3 loop is CASSLSSGFYGYTF. In nucleotides, the CDR3 is TGTGCCAGCAGTTTGTCCTCAGGTTTCTATGGCTACACCTTC. This rearrangement joins TRBV28 to TRBJ1-2; D call uncertain. Germline loops: CDR1 MDHEN, CDR2 SYDVKM. With 3 bases removed from V and 4 bases from J, the gap between germline ends came to 12 bases. This CDR3 spans 14 amino acids.

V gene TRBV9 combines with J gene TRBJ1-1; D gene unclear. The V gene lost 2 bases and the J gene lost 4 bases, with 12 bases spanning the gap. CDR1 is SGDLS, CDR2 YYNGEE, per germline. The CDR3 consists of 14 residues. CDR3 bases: TGTGCCAGCAGCGTCCAACCGGAGGGCACTGAAGCTTTCTTT. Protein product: CASSVQPEGTEAFF.